This TCR beta chain appears in the sequencing data of a study of T cell changes during pregnancy in multiple sclerosis. J gave up 1 base and V 11 bases, and 5 bases lay outside the gene matches. The CDR3 spans 14 residues. Germline V lookup: CDR1 MDHEN, CDR2 SYDVKM. Clones were sequenced by immunoSEQ multiplex PCR, and TCRdb holds only the in-frame ones, with some missing. The sample carries over 35,000 clones, around 93% recorded once. This sample comprised CD8+ T cells from peripheral blood mononuclear cells, obtained in the third trimester of pregnancy. The V gene is TRBV28, the J gene TRBJ2-3, with 11 bases fitting TRBD2. This receptor was taken from a female donor with multiple sclerosis, enrolled in a pregnancy study. The DNA for the CDR3 is TGTGCCTGTCGTAGCGGGAGGGGCACAGATACGCAGTATTTT. Protein: CACRSGRGTDTQYF.